This T cell receptor (beta chain) was obtained from a study of patients and donors after allogeneic stem cell transplantation. TCRdb passed the RT-PCR reads through MiXCR, listing each CDR3 protein once. The table has about 110,000 distinct CDR3 sequences, around 33% seen once. The sequence was collected from a human donor who was either an allogeneic HSCT recipient or a stem cell or donor lymphocyte infusion donor (not recorded which). It is not recorded whose cells these are; they may come from a transplant donor. The specimen sequenced was blood, either unsorted or a sorted T cell fraction (not recorded which).

This CDR3 is CSVVSSGRGETQYF. The CDR3 DNA follows: TGCAGCGTTGTCTCTAGCGGGAGAGGGGAGACCCAGTACTTC. The rearrangement uses TRBV29-1 and TRBJ2-5; 10 positions match TRBD2. The CDR3 runs 14 residues. V shed 4 bases, J shed 5 bases, and the junction held 7 bases outside the gene matches. CDR1 is SQVTM, CDR2 ANQGSEA, per germline.